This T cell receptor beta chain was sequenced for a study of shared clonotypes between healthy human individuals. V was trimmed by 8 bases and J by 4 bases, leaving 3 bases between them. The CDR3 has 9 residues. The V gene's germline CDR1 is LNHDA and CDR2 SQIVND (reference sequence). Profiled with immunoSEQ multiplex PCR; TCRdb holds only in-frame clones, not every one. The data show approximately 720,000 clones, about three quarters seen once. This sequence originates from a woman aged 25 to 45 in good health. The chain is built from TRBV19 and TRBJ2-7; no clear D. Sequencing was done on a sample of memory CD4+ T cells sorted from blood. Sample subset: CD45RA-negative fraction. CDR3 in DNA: TGTGCCAGTGAATACGAGCAGTACTTC. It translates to CASEYEQYF.